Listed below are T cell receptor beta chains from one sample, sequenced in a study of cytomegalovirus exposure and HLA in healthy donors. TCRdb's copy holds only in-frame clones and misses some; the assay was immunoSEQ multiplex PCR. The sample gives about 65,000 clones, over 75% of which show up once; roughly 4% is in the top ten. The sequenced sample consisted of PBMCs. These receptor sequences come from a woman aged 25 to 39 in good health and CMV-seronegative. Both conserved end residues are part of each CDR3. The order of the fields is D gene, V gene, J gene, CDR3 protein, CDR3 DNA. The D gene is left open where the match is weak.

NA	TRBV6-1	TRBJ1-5	CASSGQVGLYQPQHF	TGTGCCAGCAGTGGACAGGTTGGATTATATCAGCCCCAGCATTTT
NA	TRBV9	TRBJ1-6	CASSAEGDGSPLHF	TGTGCCAGCAGCGCTGAGGGAGATGGTTCACCCCTCCACTTT
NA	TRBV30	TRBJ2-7	CAWSLHTAYEQYF	TGTGCCTGGAGTTTGCACACAGCCTACGAGCAGTACTTC
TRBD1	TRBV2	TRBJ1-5	CASSAPTDRGLGGNQPQHF	TGTGCCAGCAGTGCCCCCACAGACAGGGGGCTTGGAGGAAATCAGCCCCAGCATTTT
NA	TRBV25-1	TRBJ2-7	CASHGRTYEQYF	TGTGCCAGCCACGGCAGGACTTACGAGCAGTACTTC
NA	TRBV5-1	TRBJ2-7	CASSLRSGEQYF	TGCGCCAGCAGCTTGAGATCGGGGGAGCAGTACTTC
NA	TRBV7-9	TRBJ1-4	CASSPGLTNEKLFF	TGTGCCAGCAGCCCCGGGTTAACTAATGAAAAACTGTTTTTT
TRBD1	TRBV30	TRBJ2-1	CAWSPTDRVFRGEQFF	TGTGCCTGGAGTCCCACCGACAGGGTTTTTCGGGGTGAGCAGTTCTTC
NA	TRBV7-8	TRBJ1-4	CASSSRGANEKLFF	TGTGCCAGCAGCTCCCGGGGGGCTAATGAAAAACTGTTTTTT
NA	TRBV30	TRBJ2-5	CAWSFYGSFQETQYF	TGTGCCTGGAGTTTTTACGGGTCTTTTCAAGAGACCCAGTACTTC